The 29 T cell receptor beta chains presented below share a single source sample, sequenced in a study of post-analysis software for immune sequencing data. Notes on the study in general: TRBV5-6, TRBV5-1 and TRBV20-1 belonged to a set of about 5 TRBV segments that were more frequent in patients than controls.

No antigen has been identified for these receptors. Presence of unique molecular identifiers characterized the TCR beta cDNA libraries. TCRdb analysed the PCR reads with MiXCR anew, one entry per CDR3 protein. This repertoire shows approximately 730,000 distinct CDR3 sequences, 35% to 55% found once; its top ten account for roughly 4.9%. The sample was blood. The origin of the receptors is a girl aged 10-17 years with multiple sclerosis.

The chain links TRBV29-1 to TRBJ2-3; maybe TRBD2 (6 bases). Germline-derived CDR1 and CDR2 are SQVTM and ANQGSEA. This CDR3 has 15 residues. V was shortened by 5 bases and J by 0 bases, with 15 bases between the two germline ends. CDR3 in DNA: TGCAGCGTTAATCCTAGCGCCCGTAGCACAGATACGCAGTATTTT. Its protein product is CSVNPSARSTDTQYF.

The sample holds a few counts of this clonotype. This sequence joins TRBV4-3 and TRBJ2-1, with 10 nucleotides matching TRBD2. V shed 1 base and J 9 bases; nucleotides not matched to a gene: 3. This CDR3 has 14 residues. In germline, CDR1 is LGHNA, CDR2 YSLEER. The CDR3 DNA is TGCGCCAGCAGCCAAGCTAGCGGGAGTTTTGAGCAGTTCTTC. As protein: CASSQASGSFEQFF.

This sequence joins TRBV4-2 and TRBJ2-1; 7 bases are shared with TRBD2. This CDR3 has 17 residues. With V trimmed by 2 bases and J by 8 bases, 15 bases remained unmatched. Germline assignment: CDR1 LGHNA and CDR2 YNFKEQ. The CDR3 loop reads CASSQTNRGLVIDEQFF. For the CDR3, the DNA is TGTGCCAGCAGCCAAACCAACCGCGGACTAGTAATTGATGAGCAGTTCTTC.

This rearrangement joins TRBV10-3 to TRBJ2-5; TRBD2 agrees at 8 bases. TRBJ2-7 explains the end of the DNA better; the J call may be wrong. The germline V gene encodes CDR1 ENHRY and CDR2 SYGVKD. This CDR3 is 14 amino acids long. The CDR3 region has the DNA TGTGCCATCAGTGATAGCGGGATAGGGCACGAGCAGTACTTC. This sequence encodes CAISDSGIGHEQYF.

The V call is TRBV11-2, the J call TRBJ1-1, with D unresolved. The CDR3 totals 14 residues. CDR1 is SGHAT and CDR2 is FQNNGV in the germline V gene. V lost 4 bases to trimming and J lost 4 bases, with 13 bases between them. In DNA, the CDR3 is TGTGCCAGCAGCTCCGCCGGGGAGGGCACTGAAGCTTTCTTT. This gives the protein CASSSAGEGTEAFF.

This clonotype was seen a few times. The rearrangement joins TRBV3-1 to TRBJ2-7; D uncertain. The germline V gene has CDR1 LGHDT and CDR2 YNNKEL (reference sequence). This CDR3 region has 12 residues. Deletions cut 2 bases from V and 7 bases from J, with 9 bases between. As DNA, the CDR3 is TGTGCCAGCAGCCAAAAGGGCTGGGAGCAGTACTTC. Protein product: CASSQKGWEQYF.

V is TRBV11-1 and J is TRBJ2-4, with D tentatively TRBD1 (6 bases). The J call is doubtful: the DNA matches TRBJ2-7 better. The V gene's germline CDR1 is SGHAT and CDR2 FQDESV (reference sequence). This CDR3 region has 14 residues. The CDR3 nucleotides read TGTGCCAGCAGCAACCACAGGGTTGGGAACGAGCAGTACTTC. Protein product: CASSNHRVGNEQYF.

This chain joins TRBV6-5 and TRBJ2-1, with 8 nucleotides matching TRBD2. The CDR3 loop spans 22 amino acids. Germline CDR1 is MNHEY and CDR2 is SVGAGI. J lost 0 bases, V lost 0 bases, and 19 bases had no gene match. In DNA form, the CDR3 reads TGTGCCAGCAGTTACTCGAGGGGGTGGCGGGAGGAGGGTCTCAGCTCCTACAATGAGCAGTTCTTC. Its protein is CASSYSRGWREEGLSSYNEQFF.

This clonotype has just a few counts. This chain links TRBV15 with TRBJ2-1; a possible D gene is TRBD2 (6 bases). This CDR3 is 16 amino acids long. The V end was cut by 3 bases, the J end by 9 bases, with 21 bases between. Germline assignment: CDR1 LNHNV and CDR2 YYDKDF (reference sequence). CDR3 sequence reads: CATSRAEGLEAPEQFF. As DNA, the CDR3 is TGTGCCACCAGCAGGGCTGAGGGACTCGAAGCGCCTGAGCAGTTCTTC.

The chain uses TRBV28 and TRBJ2-7; D uncertain. Germline-derived CDR1 and CDR2 are MDHEN and SYDVKM. The CDR3 runs to 14 residues. The V gene lost 7 bases and the J gene lost 1 base, with 14 bases spanning the gap. The DNA of the CDR3 is TGTGCCAGCACCTTCAGGCAGCCTTCCTACGAGCAGTACTTC. Protein: CASTFRQPSYEQYF.

The chain employs TRBV10-3 and TRBJ2-7; 9 nucleotides align to TRBD2. From germline, CDR1 is ENHRY and CDR2 SYGVKD. The CDR3 extends over 16 amino acids. J gave up 0 bases and V 0 bases, and 3 bases lay outside the gene matches. The CDR3 reads CAISESASGVSYEQYF. CDR3 DNA sequence: TGTGCCATCAGTGAGTCGGCTAGCGGGGTCTCCTACGAGCAGTACTTC.

Only one count was recorded for this clonotype. This chain uses TRBV4-1 with TRBJ1-5; no firm D call. CDR3 length equals 15 residues. The germline gives CDR1 MGHRA, CDR2 YSYEKL. V shed 5 bases and J shed 3 bases, with 14 bases lying between them. CDR3 loop: CASSEAAVYNQPQHF. In DNA form, the CDR3 reads TGCGCCAGCAGCGAAGCGGCAGTGTACAATCAGCCCCAGCATTTT.

In its sample, this clonotype was seen a few times. V and J are TRBV27 and TRBJ2-1; 9 bases align to TRBD2. The CDR3 is 15 amino acids. Trimming removed 5 bases from V and 2 bases from J; junction bases left unmatched: 4. The germline V gene has CDR1 MNHEY and CDR2 SMNVEV (reference sequence). The CDR3 here is CASSPGLAPYNEQFF. In nucleotides, the CDR3 is TGTGCCAGCAGTCCGGGACTAGCCCCCTACAATGAGCAGTTCTTC.

The CDR3 spells CASSLGQGTQETQYF. For the CDR3, the DNA is TGTGCCAGCAGCCTAGGACAGGGAACCCAAGAGACCCAGTACTTC. J is TRBJ2-5 and V is TRBV5-8, with 8 bases identical to TRBD1. CDR1 is SGHTS and CDR2 is YDEGEE in the germline V gene. This CDR3 has 15 amino acids. After removal of 4 bases from V and 1 base from J, the junction contained 6 bases not matched to a gene.

Here the CDR3 reads CSARPPTGETQYF. The CDR3 bases are TGCAGTGCTAGGCCTCCGACAGGAGAGACCCAGTACTTC. V and J are TRBV20-1 and TRBJ2-4; TRBD1 is a possible D gene (6 bases). The tail of the sequence fits TRBJ2-5 better, so the J call may be wrong. Germline values: CDR1 DFQATT, CDR2 SNEGSKA (reference sequence). The CDR3 contains 13 residues.

Worth noting for this clonotype: The junction and the germline gene differ at one end; a read error may be behind it. J is TRBJ1-2 and V is TRBV28; tentatively, D is TRBD1 (5 bases). The germline V gene encodes CDR1 MDHEN and CDR2 SYDVKM. This CDR3 is 15 amino acids long. The CDR3 DNA is TGTGCCAGCAGTATATGGGGGGAAGGAGGCTATGGCTACACCTTC. It translates to CASSIWGEGGYGYTF.

This chain connects TRBV3-1 to TRBJ2-3; unclear D gene. CDR1 and CDR2 from the germline V gene are LGHDT and YNNKEL (reference sequence). The CDR3 totals 13 residues. The V end was cut by 0 bases, the J end by 4 bases, with 5 bases between. The CDR3 loop is CASSQDDPDTQYF. CDR3 coding DNA: TGTGCCAGCAGCCAAGATGACCCAGATACGCAGTATTTT.

This sequence joins TRBV7-9 and TRBJ2-5; 12 bases line up with TRBD2. The DNA end is more similar to TRBJ2-7, so the J call may be wrong. The CDR3 covers 14 residues. From germline, CDR1 is SEHNR and CDR2 FQNEAQ (reference sequence). The chain's CDR3 is CASTGGLAGDEQYF. The CDR3 bases are TGTGCCAGCACCGGGGGACTAGCGGGCGACGAGCAGTACTTC.

This sequence joins TRBV7-2 and TRBJ2-3; D is unclear. The length of the CDR3 is 13 residues. The V and J ends lost 6 bases and 1 base respectively, with 8 bases between them. Germline lookup yields CDR1 SGHTA and CDR2 FQGNSA. Here the CDR3 DNA reads TGTGCCAGCAGGTCCCTTGGCACAGATACGCAGTATTTT. This gives the protein CASRSLGTDTQYF.

The CDR3 protein is CASSQERGLYEQYF. The CDR3 DNA follows: TGCGCCAGCAGCCAAGAGCGGGGACTATACGAGCAGTACTTC. The J gene is TRBJ2-7, the V gene TRBV4-1, with 7 nucleotides matching TRBD2. The CDR3 length is 14 residues. J lost 4 bases, V lost 0 bases, and 3 bases had no gene match. Germline lookup yields CDR1 MGHRA and CDR2 YSYEKL.

The chain recombines TRBV6-5 with TRBJ2-3; 8 bases agree with TRBD2. The CDR3 loop spans 16 amino acids. Germline-derived CDR1 and CDR2 are MNHEY and SVGAGI. V lost 5 bases to trimming and J lost 0 bases; unmatched junction nucleotides: 7. CDR3 in amino acids: CASSPYTGGSTDTQYF. CDR3 nucleotide sequence: TGTGCCAGCAGTCCTTACACGGGAGGGAGCACAGATACGCAGTATTTT.

The chain is built from TRBV9 and TRBJ1-1; D gene uncertain. V was pared by 4 bases and J by 5 bases, with 15 bases between. Germline V CDR1 and CDR2: SGDLS, YYNGEE. The CDR3 totals 14 residues. CDR3 in DNA: TGTGCCAGCAGCCCTGGGGTGTTAGAGACTGAAGCTTTCTTT. Translated: CASSPGVLETEAFF.

The chain is built from TRBV7-9 and TRBJ2-4, with 7 bases fitting TRBD1. CDR1 SEHNR and CDR2 FQNEAQ come from the germline V gene (reference sequence). The CDR3 covers 14 residues. The V segment lost 0 bases and the J segment 5 bases; nucleotides outside the gene matches: 1. This chain's CDR3 is CASSLATGQNIQYF. The CDR3 DNA is TGTGCCAGCAGCTTAGCGACAGGGCAAAACATTCAGTACTTC.

This clonotype was detected a few times. The chain is built from TRBV7-2 and TRBJ2-3, with D possibly matching TRBD1 (5 bases). The CDR3 runs 15 residues. CDR1 is SGHTA and CDR2 is FQGNSA in the germline V gene. The germline V and J ends were trimmed by 2 bases and 1 base, with 10 bases remaining between them. The CDR3 sequence: CASSLKGWGTDTQYF. Here the CDR3 DNA reads TGTGCCAGCAGCTTAAAGGGGTGGGGCACAGATACGCAGTATTTT.

This clonotype was seen once. The CDR3 here is CASSYRSANTEAFF. Here the CDR3 DNA reads TGTGCCAGCAGTTACAGGAGCGCGAACACTGAAGCTTTCTTT. The chain combines TRBV6-5 with TRBJ1-1; D gene ambiguous. The CDR3 is 14 amino acids. Germline V lookup: CDR1 MNHEY, CDR2 SVGAGI. V was clipped by 2 bases and J by 1 base, with 8 bases between them.

The rearrangement links TRBV28 to TRBJ2-1, with 7 nucleotides matching TRBD2. V lost 11 bases and J lost 6; bases outside the gene matches: 7. CDR1 and CDR2 (germline): MDHEN, SYDVKM. The CDR3 covers 12 residues. DNA of the CDR3: TGTGCCGGGGGGGGTCCGAGCAATGAGCAGTTCTTC. Encoded protein: CAGGGPSNEQFF.

This clonotype was observed once. The chain joins TRBV6-5 to TRBJ2-5; no reliable D call. Germline V gene data show CDR1 as MNHEY and CDR2 as SVGAGI. Trimming left V 6 bases short and J 11 bases short, with 25 bases between. The CDR3 has 15 residues. The CDR3 protein is CASRASDLGYNEQYF. As DNA, the CDR3 is TGTGCCAGCAGAGCGTCGGACCTGGGGTACAATGAGCAGTACTTC.

The CDR3 here is CSASKGSTDTQYF. The CDR3 DNA reads TGCAGTGCTAGTAAAGGGAGCACAGATACGCAGTATTTT. The chain couples TRBV20-1 to TRBJ2-3; D is uncertain. The V gene's germline CDR1 is DFQATT and CDR2 SNEGSKA (reference sequence). The V and J ends lost 3 bases and 0 bases respectively, with 7 bases between them. The CDR3 is made up of 13 amino acids.

This chain links TRBV30 with TRBJ2-7; 8 bases line up with TRBD1. The germline V gene encodes CDR1 GTSNPN and CDR2 SVGIG (reference sequence). V shed 4 bases, J shed 3 bases, and the junction held 8 bases outside the gene matches. CDR3 length equals 14 residues. The CDR3: CAWTPDRVFYEQYF. In DNA form, the CDR3 reads TGTGCCTGGACGCCGGACAGGGTCTTCTACGAGCAGTACTTC.